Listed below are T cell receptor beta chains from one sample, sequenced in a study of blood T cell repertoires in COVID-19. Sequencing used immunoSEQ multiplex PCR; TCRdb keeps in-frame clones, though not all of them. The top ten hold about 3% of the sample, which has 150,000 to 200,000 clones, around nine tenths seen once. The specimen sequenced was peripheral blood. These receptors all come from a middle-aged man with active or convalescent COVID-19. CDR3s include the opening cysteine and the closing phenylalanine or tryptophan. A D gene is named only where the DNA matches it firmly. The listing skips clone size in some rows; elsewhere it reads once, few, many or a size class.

CDR3aa: CASSLQNSPLHF; CDR3nt: TGTGCCAGCAGCCTACAGAATTCACCCCTCCACTTT; j_gene: TRBJ1-6; v_gene: TRBV11-2; d_gene: NA; abundance: NA
CDR3aa: CASSHTPPGTESYEQYF; CDR3nt: TGTGCCAGCTCACACACTCCCCCCGGGACAGAATCCTACGAGCAGTACTTC; j_gene: TRBJ2-7; v_gene: TRBV18; d_gene: TRBD1; abundance: NA
CDR3aa: CASSGGKDLEQYF; CDR3nt: TGTGCCAGCAGCGGGGGCAAGGACCTCGAGCAGTACTTC; j_gene: TRBJ2-7; v_gene: TRBV5-4; d_gene: NA; abundance: few
CDR3aa: CASSARQWNTEAFF; CDR3nt: TGTGCCAGCAGCGCGAGACAGTGGAACACTGAAGCTTTCTTT; j_gene: TRBJ1-1; v_gene: TRBV9; d_gene: NA; abundance: NA
CDR3aa: CASSPPGLLTDTQYF; CDR3nt: TGCGCCAGCAGCCCACCGGGACTTCTCACAGATACGCAGTATTTT; j_gene: TRBJ2-3; v_gene: TRBV5-1; d_gene: NA; abundance: few
CDR3aa: CASSIDSTGGEEQYF; CDR3nt: TGTGCCAGTAGTATAGACTCTACAGGGGGCGAAGAGCAGTACTTC; j_gene: TRBJ2-7; v_gene: TRBV19; d_gene: TRBD1; abundance: NA
CDR3aa: CASKGGGATGELFF; CDR3nt: TGTGCCAGCAAAGGCGGGGGAGCCACCGGGGAGCTGTTTTTT; j_gene: TRBJ2-2; v_gene: TRBV27; d_gene: TRBD2; abundance: few
CDR3aa: CASSRNRGGSYEQYF; CDR3nt: TGTGCCAGCAGCCGGAACAGGGGCGGTTCCTACGAGCAGTACTTC; j_gene: TRBJ2-7; v_gene: TRBV14; d_gene: TRBD1; abundance: once
CDR3aa: CASSLERGSNEQFF; CDR3nt: TGCGCCAGCAGCTTGGAGCGGGGAAGCAATGAGCAGTTCTTC; j_gene: TRBJ2-1; v_gene: TRBV5-1; d_gene: TRBD2; abundance: NA
CDR3aa: CATRGGAEQETQYF; CDR3nt: TGTGCCACCAGGGGGGGGGCAGAACAAGAGACCCAGTACTTC; j_gene: TRBJ2-5; v_gene: TRBV24-1; d_gene: NA; abundance: NA
CDR3aa: CASSEVGSGTAYNSPLHF; CDR3nt: TGTGCCAGCAGTGAAGTTGGAAGCGGGACGGCTTATAATTCACCCCTCCACTTT; j_gene: TRBJ1-6; v_gene: TRBV6-1; d_gene: NA; abundance: few
CDR3aa: CASIGVRDSPLHF; CDR3nt: TGTGCCAGTATTGGGGTGAGGGATTCACCCCTCCACTTT; j_gene: TRBJ1-6; v_gene: TRBV19; d_gene: NA; abundance: few
CDR3aa: CASSWGTGSTGGYTF; CDR3nt: TGTGCCAGCAGCTGGGGGACAGGGTCAACTGGAGGCTACACCTTC; j_gene: TRBJ1-2; v_gene: TRBV28; d_gene: TRBD1; abundance: NA
CDR3aa: CASSFNPPSYEQYF; CDR3nt: TGTGCCAGCAGTTTTAATCCCCCTTCCTACGAGCAGTACTTC; j_gene: TRBJ2-7; v_gene: TRBV11-2; d_gene: NA; abundance: NA
CDR3aa: CASSLDRGPNQPQHF; CDR3nt: TGTGCCAGCAGCTTAGACAGGGGGCCGAATCAGCCCCAGCATTTT; j_gene: TRBJ1-5; v_gene: TRBV5-4; d_gene: TRBD1; abundance: NA
CDR3aa: CASSLGSRGGTDTQYF; CDR3nt: TGCGCCAGCAGCTTGGGGAGCAGGGGTGGTACAGATACGCAGTATTTT; j_gene: TRBJ2-3; v_gene: TRBV5-1; d_gene: NA; abundance: NA
CDR3aa: CASSYLVRTMNSPLHF; CDR3nt: TGTGCCAGCAGTTACCTTGTCAGAACCATGAATTCACCCCTCCACTTT; j_gene: TRBJ1-6; v_gene: TRBV6-5; d_gene: NA; abundance: NA
CDR3aa: CASSSRTNEETQYF; CDR3nt: TGTGCCAGCAGCTCACGGACAAATGAAGAGACCCAGTACTTC; j_gene: TRBJ2-5; v_gene: TRBV7-2; d_gene: NA; abundance: NA
CDR3aa: CAISDSLYNEQFF; CDR3nt: TGTGCCATCAGTGATAGTCTCTACAATGAGCAGTTCTTC; j_gene: TRBJ2-1; v_gene: TRBV10-3; d_gene: NA; abundance: few
CDR3aa: CASSPLSDRGVKSNEKLFF; CDR3nt: TGTGCCAGCAGCCCCCTCAGTGACAGGGGCGTCAAGAGTAATGAAAAACTGTTTTTT; j_gene: TRBJ1-4; v_gene: TRBV9; d_gene: TRBD1; abundance: NA
CDR3aa: CASSPSAQIPGELFF; CDR3nt: TGTGCCAGCAGCCCTAGTGCTCAGATTCCCGGGGAGCTGTTTTTT; j_gene: TRBJ2-2; v_gene: TRBV11-2; d_gene: NA; abundance: NA
CDR3aa: CASSFSAGVGFSELFF; CDR3nt: TGTGCCAGCAGCTTCTCAGCGGGGGTTGGGTTTAGCGAACTGTTTTTT; j_gene: TRBJ1-4; v_gene: TRBV7-8; d_gene: NA; abundance: NA
CDR3aa: CASSQDRDRGLSTEAFF; CDR3nt: TGTGCCAGCAGCCAAGACCGGGACAGGGGGCTTAGCACTGAAGCTTTCTTT; j_gene: TRBJ1-1; v_gene: TRBV3-1/TRBV3-2; d_gene: TRBD1; abundance: NA
CDR3aa: CASTWTGSSGNTIYF; CDR3nt: TGTGCCAGCACTTGGACAGGGTCCTCTGGAAACACCATATATTTT; j_gene: TRBJ1-3; v_gene: TRBV6-5; d_gene: TRBD1; abundance: NA
CDR3aa: CASSLQESSYNEQFF; CDR3nt: TGTGCCAGCTCACTACAGGAGAGCTCCTACAATGAGCAGTTCTTC; j_gene: TRBJ2-1; v_gene: TRBV18; d_gene: NA; abundance: NA
CDR3aa: CASSLTRGDNVHGYTF; CDR3nt: TGTGCCAGCAGCTTAACCAGGGGAGACAACGTTCATGGCTACACCTTC; j_gene: TRBJ1-2; v_gene: TRBV7-2; d_gene: NA; abundance: NA
CDR3aa: CASSTNRGFYGYTF; CDR3nt: TGTGCCAGCAGCACCAATCGAGGGTTCTATGGCTACACCTTC; j_gene: TRBJ1-2; v_gene: TRBV9; d_gene: NA; abundance: NA
CDR3aa: CASSPRTADSPLHF; CDR3nt: TGTGCCAGCAGCCCTCGGACAGCTGATTCACCCCTCCACTTT; j_gene: TRBJ1-6; v_gene: TRBV7-9; d_gene: NA; abundance: NA
CDR3aa: CASSLASRAGYEQYF; CDR3nt: TGCGCCAGCAGCTTGGCCTCGCGGGCAGGCTACGAGCAGTACTTC; j_gene: TRBJ2-7; v_gene: TRBV5-1; d_gene: NA; abundance: NA
CDR3aa: CASSEIRTAGNTIYF; CDR3nt: TGTGCCAGCAGTGAAATCCGGACAGCTGGAAACACCATATATTTT; j_gene: TRBJ1-3; v_gene: TRBV6-1; d_gene: NA; abundance: NA
CDR3aa: CASSYTGAGTEAFF; CDR3nt: TGTGCCAGCAGTTACACAGGGGCTGGCACTGAAGCTTTCTTT; j_gene: TRBJ1-1; v_gene: TRBV6-5; d_gene: TRBD1; abundance: NA
CDR3aa: CASSCFPGSLNTEAFF; CDR3nt: TGTGCCAGCAGCTGTTTTCCCGGGTCCCTGAACACTGAAGCTTTCTTT; j_gene: TRBJ1-1; v_gene: TRBV21-1; d_gene: NA; abundance: NA
CDR3aa: CASSMVGAGNEKLFF; CDR3nt: TGTGCCAGTAGTATGGTGGGGGCTGGTAATGAAAAACTGTTTTTT; j_gene: TRBJ1-4; v_gene: TRBV19; d_gene: NA; abundance: NA
CDR3aa: CASSQTGGGEQYF; CDR3nt: TGTGCCAGCAGCCAAACAGGGGGAGGTGAGCAGTACTTC; j_gene: TRBJ2-7; v_gene: TRBV3-1/TRBV3-2; d_gene: TRBD1; abundance: NA
CDR3aa: CASRSQGVNTGELFF; CDR3nt: TGCGCCAGCAGATCTCAGGGCGTTAACACCGGGGAGCTGTTTTTT; j_gene: TRBJ2-2; v_gene: TRBV5-1; d_gene: NA; abundance: NA
CDR3aa: CASSFALSPGGQGNSPLHF; CDR3nt: TGTGCCAGCAGTTTTGCTTTATCGCCGGGTGGACAGGGAAATTCACCCCTCCACTTT; j_gene: TRBJ1-6; v_gene: TRBV6-2/TRBV6-3; d_gene: TRBD1; abundance: NA
CDR3aa: CASSTVTEAFF; CDR3nt: TGTGCCAGCAGTACGGTCACTGAAGCTTTCTTT; j_gene: TRBJ1-1; v_gene: TRBV28; d_gene: NA; abundance: NA
CDR3aa: CASSQHLGGAAGGELFF; CDR3nt: TGTGCCAGCAGCCAACATCTGGGGGGGGCCGCGGGCGGGGAGCTGTTTTTT; j_gene: TRBJ2-2; v_gene: TRBV4-2; d_gene: NA; abundance: NA
CDR3aa: CASTRAGEKLFF; CDR3nt: TGTGCCAGCACCAGGGCGGGGGAAAAACTGTTTTTT; j_gene: TRBJ1-4; v_gene: TRBV6-5; d_gene: NA; abundance: NA
CDR3aa: CASSVEAGYTDTQYF; CDR3nt: TGTGCCAGCAGCGTAGAGGCGGGGTACACAGATACGCAGTATTTT; j_gene: TRBJ2-3; v_gene: TRBV9; d_gene: NA; abundance: NA
CDR3aa: CASSNVGSDEQFF; CDR3nt: TGTGCCAGCAGTAATGTGGGGAGCGATGAGCAGTTCTTC; j_gene: TRBJ2-1; v_gene: TRBV7-8; d_gene: NA; abundance: NA
CDR3aa: CASSGTSDLALHF; CDR3nt: TGTGCCAGCAGTGGGACATCCGATTTGGCCCTCCACTTT; j_gene: TRBJ1-6; v_gene: TRBV6-2/TRBV6-3; d_gene: NA; abundance: NA
CDR3aa: CATRGIAGTDSTDTQYF; CDR3nt: TGTGCCACCAGAGGAATAGCCGGGACAGATAGCACAGATACGCAGTATTTT; j_gene: TRBJ2-3; v_gene: TRBV24-1; d_gene: TRBD1; abundance: NA
CDR3aa: CASSEPQGAYSNQPQHF; CDR3nt: TGTGCCAGCAGTGAACCACAGGGAGCATATAGCAATCAGCCCCAGCATTTT; j_gene: TRBJ1-5; v_gene: TRBV6-1; d_gene: NA; abundance: NA